The 13 T cell receptor beta chains given below trace back to one sample, sequenced in a study of OX40 agonist ivuxolimab in advanced cancers. Clones were read by immunoSEQ multiplex PCR, and TCRdb kept only the in-frame ones, dropping some. This table holds some 80,000 clones, just over 90% found once. Sample: CD4+ or CD8+ T cells sorted from blood, taken in a trial of the OX40 agonist ivuxolimab. All receptors come from an adult with an advanced solid tumor such as melanoma, head and neck, liver or kidney cancer.

V and J are TRBV5-1 and TRBJ1-1; the match to TRBD1 covers 12 bases. The CDR3 extends over 17 amino acids. The V and J ends lost 3 bases and 3 bases, in that order; junction bases with no gene match: 9. CDR1 is SGHRS and CDR2 is YFSETQ in the germline V gene. For the CDR3, the DNA is TGCGCCAGCAGCTCGCTTCCGGGACAGGGGGCGGACACTGAAGCTTTCTTT. This sequence encodes CASSSLPGQGADTEAFF. Full variable domain (outside the CDR3, taken from reference TRBV5-1 and TRBJ1-1): KAGVTQTPRYLIKTRGQQVTLSCSPISGHRSVSWYQQTPGQGLQFLFEYFSETQRNKGNFPGRFSGRQFSNSRSEMNVSTLELGDSALYLCASSSLPGQGADTEAFFGQGTRLTVV.

The gene calls are TRBV6-1 and TRBJ2-2, with 12 bases aligning to TRBD2. The CDR3 length is 15 residues. J was trimmed by 3 bases and V by 4 bases; bases with no gene match: 0. The germline V gene has CDR1 MNHNS and CDR2 SASEGT. The CDR3 here is CASSGLAGDTGELFF. CDR3 nucleotide sequence: TGTGCCAGCAGTGGACTAGCGGGAGACACCGGGGAGCTGTTTTTT.

V usage is TRBV10-3 and J usage is TRBJ1-1, with D possibly being TRBD1 (6 bases). Germline V gives CDR1 ENHRY, CDR2 SYGVKD. The CDR3 totals 18 residues. The V end lost 2 bases, the J end lost 6 bases, and 25 bases lay between the germline ends. The CDR3 nucleotides are TGTGCCATCAGTGAGACAACCTCGGGGGGCGCCCATAAGCCTGAAGCTTTCTTT. It translates to CAISETTSGGAHKPEAFF.

V usage is TRBV19 and J usage is TRBJ2-5, with D maybe TRBD1 (6 bases). The CDR3 covers 15 residues. Germline CDR1 reads LNHDA; CDR2 reads SQIVND (reference sequence). V lost 5 bases and J lost 2, with 15 bases in between. DNA for the CDR3: TGTGCCAGTAGTCCGAACAGGGTCGGGCAAGAGACCCAGTACTTC. Protein: CASSPNRVGQETQYF.

This clone occurred once. The sample carries other DNA sequences with the same CDR3. The chain links TRBV11-3 to TRBJ2-7, with D unclear. The CDR3 runs to 12 residues. Between the trimmed V and J ends, which lost 2 bases and 4 bases, there was a span of 6 bases. Germline CDR1 SGHNT, CDR2 YENEEA. The CDR3 is CASSLSGYEQYF. CDR3 sequence (DNA): TGTGCCAGCAGCTTATCAGGATACGAGCAGTACTTC.

In DNA, the CDR3 is TGTGCCAGCAGCTCTCCGTCTAGCGGGAGGTGGAATGAGCAGTTCTTC. Protein product: CASSSPSSGRWNEQFF. The gene calls are TRBV7-2 and TRBJ2-1; TRBD2 agrees at 11 bases. V shed 4 bases and J 7 bases; nucleotides not matched to a gene: 9. CDR3 length: 16 amino acids. Germline assignment: CDR1 SGHTA and CDR2 FQGNSA.

This sequence joins TRBV7-2 and TRBJ2-3; D not certain. The V gene's germline CDR1 is SGHTA and CDR2 FQGNSA. V was clipped by 2 bases and J by 4 bases, with 10 bases between them. There are 14 residues in the CDR3. The CDR3 spells CASSLMTYSDTQYF. The DNA of the CDR3 is TGTGCCAGCAGCTTAATGACATATTCAGATACGCAGTATTTT.

The chain links TRBV6-1 to TRBJ2-7; no clear D. V was cut by 6 bases and J by 7 bases, with 19 bases left in between. Germline loops: CDR1 MNHNS, CDR2 SASEGT. The CDR3 spans 14 residues. CDR3 nucleotides: TGTGCCAGCAGGGGCCAGGACGGATTTGGAGAGCAGTACTTC. Residues: CASRGQDGFGEQYF.

V and J are TRBV15 and TRBJ2-7; TRBD2 aligns across 10 bases. With 5 bases clipped from V and 9 bases from J, the junction kept 4 bases outside the gene matches. Germline CDR1 is LNHNV and CDR2 is YYDKDF (reference sequence). The CDR3 sequence is 12 residues long. CDR3 DNA sequence: TGTGCCACCAGCGCTAGCGGGAGCCGGCAGTACTTC. Translated: CATSASGSRQYF.

The V call is TRBV18, the J call TRBJ1-3, with D possibly matching TRBD1 (6 bases). Per the germline V gene, CDR1 is KGHSH and CDR2 is LQKENI. The CDR3 has 16 residues. V lost 4 bases and J lost 1, with 14 bases in between. CDR3 sequence: CASSQGTSLSGNTIYF. The CDR3 DNA follows: TGTGCCAGCTCACAAGGGACATCTCTTTCTGGAAACACCATATATTTT.

The chain recombines TRBV21-1 with TRBJ2-5. TRBV21-1 is a pseudogene. The CDR3 runs 19 residues. CDR3 loop: CASSKGSRLPRFSQETQYF. CDR3 DNA sequence: TGTGCCAGCAGCAAAGGAAGTAGGCTTCCCCGATTTTCACAAGAGACCCAGTACTTC.

The V call is TRBV7-3, the J call TRBJ2-6; unclear D gene. This CDR3 contains 15 residues. Trimming cost V 3 bases and J 1 base, with 7 bases left between them. Germline V gene lookup returns CDR1 SGHTA and CDR2 FQGTGA. The CDR3 DNA sequence: TGTGCCAGCAGCTTGACCCATTCTGGGGCCAACGTCCTGACTTTC. Translating gives CASSLTHSGANVLTF. Together with reference TRBV7-3 and TRBJ2-6, the CDR3 gives the full variable domain: GAGVSQTPSNKVTEKGKYVELRCDPISGHTALYWYRQSLGQGPEFLIYFQGTGAADDSGLPNDRFFAVRPEGSVSTLKIQRTERGDSAVYLCASSLTHSGANVLTFGAGSRLTVL.

The V gene is TRBV30, the J gene TRBJ2-6; unclear D gene. The CDR3 has 13 amino acids. V lost 3 bases and J 0 bases, leaving 3 bases between the germline ends. The germline V gene encodes CDR1 GTSNPN and CDR2 SVGIG (reference sequence). CDR3 sequence: CAWRSSGANVLTF. CDR3 nucleotide sequence: TGTGCCTGGAGGAGCTCTGGGGCCAACGTCCTGACTTTC.